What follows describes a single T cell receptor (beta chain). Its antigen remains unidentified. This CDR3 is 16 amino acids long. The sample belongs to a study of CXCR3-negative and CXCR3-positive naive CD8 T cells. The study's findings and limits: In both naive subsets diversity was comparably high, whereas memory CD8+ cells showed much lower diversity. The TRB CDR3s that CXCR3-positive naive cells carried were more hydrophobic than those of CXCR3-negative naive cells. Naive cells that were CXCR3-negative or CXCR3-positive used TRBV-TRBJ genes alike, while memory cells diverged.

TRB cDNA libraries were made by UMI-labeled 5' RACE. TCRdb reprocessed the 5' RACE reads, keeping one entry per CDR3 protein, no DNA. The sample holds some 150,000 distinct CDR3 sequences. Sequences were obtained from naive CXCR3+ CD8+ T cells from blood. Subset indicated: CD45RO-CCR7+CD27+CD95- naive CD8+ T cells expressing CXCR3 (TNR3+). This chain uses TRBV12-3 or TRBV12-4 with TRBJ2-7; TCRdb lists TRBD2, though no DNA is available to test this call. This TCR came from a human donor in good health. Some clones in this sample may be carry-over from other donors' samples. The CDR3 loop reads CASSPGGAGGQDEQYF.